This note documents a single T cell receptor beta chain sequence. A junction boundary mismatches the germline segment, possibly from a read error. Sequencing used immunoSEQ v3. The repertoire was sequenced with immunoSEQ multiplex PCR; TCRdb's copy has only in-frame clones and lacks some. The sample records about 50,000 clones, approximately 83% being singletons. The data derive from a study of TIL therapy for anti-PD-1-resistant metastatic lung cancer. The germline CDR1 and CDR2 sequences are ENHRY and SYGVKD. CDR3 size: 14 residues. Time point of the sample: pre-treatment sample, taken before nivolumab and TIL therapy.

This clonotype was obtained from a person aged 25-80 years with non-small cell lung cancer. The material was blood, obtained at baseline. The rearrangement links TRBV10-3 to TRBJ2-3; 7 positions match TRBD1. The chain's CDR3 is CAINERQGTDTQYF. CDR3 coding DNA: TGTGCCATCAATGAGCGACAGGGAACAGATACGCAGTATTTT.